Shown below are 11 T cell receptor beta chains from a single sample sequenced in a study of blood T cell repertoires in COVID-19. The repertoire was sequenced with immunoSEQ multiplex PCR; TCRdb's copy has only in-frame clones and lacks some. In the table there are more than 65,000 clones, about four fifths of which are singletons. The sample was peripheral blood. The receptors stem from a human donor in a cohort sampled during active COVID-19.

The J gene is TRBJ2-7, the V gene TRBV5-1; 7 bases are shared with TRBD1. Germline V lookup: CDR1 SGHRS, CDR2 YFSETQ. V was clipped by 2 bases and J by 2 bases; unmatched bases: 4. CDR3 length equals 14 residues. CDR3 in DNA: TGCGCCAGCAGCTTAAGACAGGGCCCCTACGAGCAGTACTTC. It codes for CASSLRQGPYEQYF.

The DNA for the CDR3 is TGTGCCAGCAGCTTCCCCGGAGGGTCGAGTGGCTACACCTTC. It translates to CASSFPGGSSGYTF. This chain uses TRBV7-9 with TRBJ1-2; unclear D gene. Trimming removed 3 bases at V and 7 bases at J, with 15 bases between. CDR1 is SEHNR, CDR2 FQNEAQ, per germline (reference sequence). The CDR3 extends over 14 amino acids.

The chain is built from TRBV19 and TRBJ1-1; D is possibly TRBD1 (5 bases). Trimming stripped 4 bases from V and 0 bases from J, with 15 bases between. CDR1 is LNHDA and CDR2 is SQIVND in the germline V gene (reference sequence). The CDR3 is 16 amino acids. This chain's CDR3 is CASSTSPQVMNTEAFF. CDR3 sequence (DNA): TGTGCCAGTAGTACCAGCCCACAGGTAATGAACACTGAAGCTTTCTTT. The complete variable domain, with remaining parts taken from reference TRBV19 and TRBJ1-1, reads DGGITQSPKYLFRKEGQNVTLSCEQNLNHDAMYWYRQDPGQGLRLIYYSQIVNDFQKGDIAEGYSVSREKKESFPLTVTSAQKNPTAFYLCASSTSPQVMNTEAFFGQGTRLTVV.

This CDR3 is CASRPQGSKGYTF. CDR3 nucleotide sequence: TGTGCCAGCAGACCACAGGGGTCCAAAGGCTACACCTTC. The chain recombines TRBV12-3 or TRBV12-4 with TRBJ1-2; TRBD1 matches at 7 bases. V gave up 6 bases and J gave up 8 bases; unmatched junction bases: 9. The CDR3 consists of 13 residues.

CDR3 loop: CASSRELGELFF. The CDR3 bases are TGTGCCAGCAGCCGCGAACTCGGGGAGCTGTTTTTT. The rearrangement joins TRBV2 to TRBJ2-2; D remains unclear. CDR1 SNHLY and CDR2 FYNNEI come from the germline V gene. V was trimmed by 6 bases and J by 7 bases, leaving 9 bases between them. CDR3 length: 12 amino acids.

The chain is built from TRBV12-3 or TRBV12-4 and TRBJ2-3; D call uncertain. The CDR3 runs to 12 residues. The germline V and J ends were trimmed by 5 bases and 5 bases, with 8 bases remaining between them. The CDR3 DNA reads TGTGCCAGCAGTCCCGCCGGAGATACGCAGTATTTT. It encodes CASSPAGDTQYF.

This sequence joins TRBV2 and TRBJ2-7; TRBD1 is a possible D gene (5 bases). With 3 bases removed from V and 3 bases from J, the gap between germline ends came to 15 bases. The CDR3 sequence is 15 residues long. CDR1 is SNHLY and CDR2 is FYNNEI in the germline V gene. CDR3 in amino acids: CASSEGQADLYEQYF. DNA of the CDR3: TGTGCCAGCAGTGAGGGGCAGGCCGACCTCTACGAGCAGTACTTC.

V gene TRBV9 combines with J gene TRBJ2-7, with D uncertain. V was clipped by 1 base and J by 6 bases, with 14 bases between them. Germline V gene sequence: CDR1 SGDLS, CDR2 YYNGEE. The CDR3 spans 14 residues. CDR3 region: CASSVFHSSPEQYF. CDR3 nucleotides: TGTGCCAGCAGCGTATTTCACAGTTCCCCCGAGCAGTACTTC.

This clone appeared a few times. This sequence joins TRBV2 and TRBJ1-6; D is uncertain. The ends were cut back, 4 bases at V and 6 bases at J, with 10 bases in the middle. This CDR3 has 14 amino acids. CDR1 and CDR2 from the germline V gene are SNHLY and FYNNEI. Here the CDR3 reads CASSVRVPNSPLHF. CDR3 nucleotide sequence: TGTGCCAGCAGTGTTCGGGTCCCTAATTCACCCCTCCACTTT.

The chain joins TRBV28 to TRBJ1-5; tentative D call: TRBD1 (5 bases). The CDR3 has 16 residues. V lost 6 bases to trimming and J lost 5 bases, with 20 bases between them. The germline V gene encodes CDR1 MDHEN and CDR2 SYDVKM. In nucleotides, the CDR3 is TGTGCCAGCAGCCTGCCGGGGGGAGGGGACTATCAGCCCCAGCATTTT. Residues: CASSLPGGGDYQPQHF.

The gene calls are TRBV19 and TRBJ2-7; 8 bases are a match to TRBD2. Trimming at V came to 3 bases and at J to 1 base, leaving 5 bases not matched to a gene. The CDR3 consists of 15 residues. Germline V gene data show CDR1 as LNHDA and CDR2 as SQIVND (reference sequence). The CDR3 loop reads CASSIIGGGSYEQYF. The CDR3 DNA reads as TGTGCCAGTAGTATTATCGGGGGGGGATCCTACGAGCAGTACTTC. Variable domain in full (rest from reference TRBV19 and TRBJ2-7): DGGITQSPKYLFRKEGQNVTLSCEQNLNHDAMYWYRQDPGQGLRLIYYSQIVNDFQKGDIAEGYSVSREKKESFPLTVTSAQKNPTAFYLCASSIIGGGSYEQYFGPGTRLTVT.